Here is one T cell receptor beta chain with its context. In this sample, this clonotype turned up many times. No cognate antigen has been identified for it. Base qualities are not recorded, but no much larger clone differs from it by a single base. The library relied on 5' RACE. TCRdb records NextSeq 500 as the sequencer. To correct for sequencing error and PCR bias, the TCR library protocol tagged individual cDNA molecules with unique molecular identifiers. TCR alpha and beta chains were both sequenced, and the abundances of alpha and beta sequences in each sample were closely correlated with each other. Processing in the source paper ran as follows. Decombinator V4 was used to perform V gene, J gene and CDR3 annotation of TCR sequences. Expanded TCRs were defined as changing significantly between any two time points under a Poisson model with p below 0.0001. TCR abundances were normalised to the total number of TCRs sequenced in each sample and reported as counts per million. TRAV1-2 paired with TRAJ12, TRAJ20 or TRAJ33 defined MAIT TCRs, while TRAV10 paired with TRAJ18 defined iNKT TCRs. A search of VDJdb, accessed on 1 November 2021, was run for TCRs annotated to CMV, EBV and SARS-CoV-2, with TCRs annotated for multiple antigens excluded. Clones were called with MiXCR by TCRdb after fastp trimmed the public reads at Q25, and only in-frame beta chains were retained. Rows matching on CDR3 protein sequence are summarized as one entry with the most common DNA and genes. TCRdb's processing, not the authors', yielded these V and J calls. A total of 55,000 to 65,000 distinct CDR3 sequences appear in this sample, over 10% of them only once. In total, the top ten clones hold more than 1.2% of the sample.

This was a case-control study nested in a cohort of healthcare workers in London, UK, who had nasopharyngeal swab PCR tests and blood samples taken every week. Healthcare workers were recruited during the week of the UK lockdown, between 23 and 31 March 2020, and followed weekly for up to about 15 weeks. This record belongs to a study of early T cells in non-severe SARS-CoV-2 infection (dated by TCRdb to the early 2020s). About the study as a whole: Because TCR sequencing was done on bulk RNA from unsorted whole blood, the alpha and beta chains could not be paired.

Between the V and J ends, shortened by 6 bases and 6 bases respectively, the junction contains 18 bases. From its cysteine to its phenylalanine, the CDR3 spans 15 amino acids. This entry keeps only the CDR3 DNA: 45 bases, framed from base 1. Results and caveats for the whole study, not just this receptor: VDJdb matching was skewed toward anti-spike CD8 responses, so virus-specific expansions were likely underestimated and private and CD4 specificities were missed.

This sample comprised whole blood, obtained at baseline. In this chain, TRBV12-3 or TRBV12-4 is recombined with TRBJ2-1; TRBD2 is a weak D gene call, 6 bases matching. This clonotype originated in an adult who was a healthcare worker with PCR-confirmed SARS-CoV-2 infection or an uninfected control (not recorded which). The CDR3 sequence is CASSPIGGEPNEQFF. The DNA reads TGTGCCAGCAGCCCTATTGGCGGGGAGCCCAATGAGCAGTTCTTC.